The clone carrying this T cell receptor (beta chain) was detected only a few times. This CDR3 contains 13 residues. Germline loops: CDR1 SNHLY, CDR2 FYNNEI. Trimming at V came to 7 bases and at J to 2 bases, leaving 4 bases not matched to a gene. This specimen comes from a study of spatial heterogeneity in lung cancer. Unique molecular identifiers, one per molecule, were present on every TCR cDNA molecule. MiXCR was run by TCRdb on the 5' RACE reads, yielding one entry per CDR3 protein. The sample comprises about 82,000 distinct CDR3 sequences, approximately 12% of which are singletons, and under 5.5% rests with the top ten. The time point: sample taken at primary tumor resection. Whole RNA was taken from tumor, nontumor lung or frozen PBMC; it was then sequenced unsorted.

The receptor was isolated from a male donor with early-stage non-small cell lung cancer. The source material was PBMCs, sampled at surgery. The chain has TRBV2 and TRBJ1-2, with 7 nucleotides matching TRBD1. CDR3 in DNA: TGTGCCAGCAATATGGGACAGAACTATGGCTACACCTTC. Its translation: CASNMGQNYGYTF.